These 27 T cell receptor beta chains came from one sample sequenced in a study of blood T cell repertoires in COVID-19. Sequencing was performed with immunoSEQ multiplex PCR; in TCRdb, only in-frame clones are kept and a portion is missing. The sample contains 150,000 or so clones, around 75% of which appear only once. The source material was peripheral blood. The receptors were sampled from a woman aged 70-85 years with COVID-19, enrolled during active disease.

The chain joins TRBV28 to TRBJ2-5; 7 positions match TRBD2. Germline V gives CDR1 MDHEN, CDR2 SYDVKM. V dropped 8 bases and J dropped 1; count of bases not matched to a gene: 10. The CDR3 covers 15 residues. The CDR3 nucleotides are TGTGCCAGCCCCCCCTCGGGAGGAGCCCAAGAGACCCAGTACTTC. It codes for CASPPSGGAQETQYF. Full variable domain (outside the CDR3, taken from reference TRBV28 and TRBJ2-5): DVKVTQSSRYLVKRTGEKVFLECVQDMDHENMFWYRQDPGLGLRLIYFSYDVKMKEKGDIPEGYSVSREKKERFSLILESASTNQTSMYLCASPPSGGAQETQYFGPGTRLLVL.

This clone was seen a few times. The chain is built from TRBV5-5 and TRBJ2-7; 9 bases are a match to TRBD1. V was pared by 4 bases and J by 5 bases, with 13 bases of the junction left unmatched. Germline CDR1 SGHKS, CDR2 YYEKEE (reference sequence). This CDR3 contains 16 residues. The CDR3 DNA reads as TGTGCCAGCAGCCGTTGGACAGGGGTTGTTTCGGACGAGCAGTACTTC. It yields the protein CASSRWTGVVSDEQYF.

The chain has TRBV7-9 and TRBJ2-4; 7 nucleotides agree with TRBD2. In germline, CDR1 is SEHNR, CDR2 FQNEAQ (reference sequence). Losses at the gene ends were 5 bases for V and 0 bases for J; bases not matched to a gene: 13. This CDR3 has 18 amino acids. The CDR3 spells CASSPPLGRVLAKNIQYF. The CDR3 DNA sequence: TGTGCCAGCAGCCCACCCTTGGGGAGGGTCTTAGCCAAAAACATTCAGTACTTC.

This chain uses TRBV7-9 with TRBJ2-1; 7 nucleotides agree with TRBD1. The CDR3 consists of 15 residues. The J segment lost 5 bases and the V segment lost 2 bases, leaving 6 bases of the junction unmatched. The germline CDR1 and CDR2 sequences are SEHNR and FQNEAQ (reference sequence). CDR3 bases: TGTGCCAGCAGCTTAAGGGACAGTCGCCACAATGAGCAGTTCTTC. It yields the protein CASSLRDSRHNEQFF.

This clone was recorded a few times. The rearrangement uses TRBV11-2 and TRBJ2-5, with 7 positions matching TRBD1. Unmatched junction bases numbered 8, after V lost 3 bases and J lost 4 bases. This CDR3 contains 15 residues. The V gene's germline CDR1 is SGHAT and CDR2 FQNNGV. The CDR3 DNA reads TGTGCCAGCAGCTTCGGCAGGGGGATGGCAGAGACCCAGTACTTC. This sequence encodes CASSFGRGMAETQYF.

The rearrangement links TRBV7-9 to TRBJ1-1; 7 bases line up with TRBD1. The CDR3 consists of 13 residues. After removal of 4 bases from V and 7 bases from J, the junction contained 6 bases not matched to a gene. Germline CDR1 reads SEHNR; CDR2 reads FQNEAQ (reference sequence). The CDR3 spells CASSSGTVSEAFF. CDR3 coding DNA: TGTGCCAGCAGCTCCGGGACAGTTAGTGAAGCTTTCTTT.

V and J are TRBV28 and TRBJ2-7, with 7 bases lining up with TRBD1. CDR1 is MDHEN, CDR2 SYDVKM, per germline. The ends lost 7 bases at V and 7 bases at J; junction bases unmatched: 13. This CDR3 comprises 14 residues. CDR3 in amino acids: CASTTPQGGGEQYF. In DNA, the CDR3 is TGTGCCAGCACTACCCCCCAAGGGGGCGGGGAGCAGTACTTC.

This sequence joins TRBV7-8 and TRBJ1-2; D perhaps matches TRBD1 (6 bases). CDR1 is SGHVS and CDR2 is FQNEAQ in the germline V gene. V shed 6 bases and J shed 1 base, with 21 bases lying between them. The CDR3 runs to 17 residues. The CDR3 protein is CASSSDRTISLNYGYTF. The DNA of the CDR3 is TGTGCCAGCAGTTCCGACAGGACAATCTCCCTTAACTATGGCTACACCTTC.

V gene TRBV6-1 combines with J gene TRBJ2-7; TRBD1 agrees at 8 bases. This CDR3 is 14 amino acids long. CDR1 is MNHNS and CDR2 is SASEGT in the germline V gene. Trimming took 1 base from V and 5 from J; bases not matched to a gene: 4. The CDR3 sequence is CASSEVGRGHEQYF. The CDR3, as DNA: TGTGCCAGCAGTGAAGTTGGCAGGGGGCACGAGCAGTACTTC.

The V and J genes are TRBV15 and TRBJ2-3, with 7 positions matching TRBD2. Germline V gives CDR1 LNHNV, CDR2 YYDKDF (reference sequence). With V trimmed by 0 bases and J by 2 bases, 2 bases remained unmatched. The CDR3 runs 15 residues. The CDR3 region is CATSRERDYTDTQYF. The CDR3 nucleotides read TGTGCCACCAGCAGAGAGCGGGACTACACAGATACGCAGTATTTT. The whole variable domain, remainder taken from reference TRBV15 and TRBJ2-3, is DAMVIQNPRYQVTQFGKPVTLSCSQTLNHNVMYWYQQKSSQAPKLLFHYYDKDFNNEADTPDNFQSRRPNTSFCFLDIRSPGLGDTAMYLCATSRERDYTDTQYFGPGTRLTVL.

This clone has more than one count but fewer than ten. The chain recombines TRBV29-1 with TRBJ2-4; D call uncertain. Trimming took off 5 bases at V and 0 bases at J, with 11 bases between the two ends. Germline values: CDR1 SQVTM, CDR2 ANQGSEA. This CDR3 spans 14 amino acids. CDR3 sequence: CSVRVTLAKNIQYF. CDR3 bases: TGCAGCGTTCGGGTGACTTTAGCCAAAAACATTCAGTACTTC.

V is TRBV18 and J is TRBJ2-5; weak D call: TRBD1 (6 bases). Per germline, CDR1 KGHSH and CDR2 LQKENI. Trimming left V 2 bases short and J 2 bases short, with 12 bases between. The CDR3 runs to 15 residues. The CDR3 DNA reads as TGTGCCAGCTCACCAAGGACAGATAATCAAGAGACCCAGTACTTC. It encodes CASSPRTDNQETQYF.

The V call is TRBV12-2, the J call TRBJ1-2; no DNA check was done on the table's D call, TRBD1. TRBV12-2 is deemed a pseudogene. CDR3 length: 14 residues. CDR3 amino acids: CASRADRASCGYTF. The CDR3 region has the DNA TGTGCAAGTCGCGCGGACAGGGCGAGTTGTGGCTACACCTTC.

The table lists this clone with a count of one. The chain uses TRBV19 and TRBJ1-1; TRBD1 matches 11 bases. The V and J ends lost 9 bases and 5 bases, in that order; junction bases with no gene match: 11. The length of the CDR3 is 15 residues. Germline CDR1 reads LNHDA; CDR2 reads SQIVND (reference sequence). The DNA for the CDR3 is TGTGCCAGCAAAACCCCGGGACAGGGGGGAACTGAAGCTTTCTTT. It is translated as CASKTPGQGGTEAFF.

The CDR3 loop is CASSSLFGEAFF. The DNA for the CDR3 is TGTGCCAGCAGTTCCCTGTTCGGGGAAGCTTTCTTT. The chain recombines TRBV28 with TRBJ1-1, with no clear D. V gave up 4 bases and J gave up 8 bases, with 11 bases separating them. Germline V gene data show CDR1 as MDHEN and CDR2 as SYDVKM. The CDR3 loop spans 12 amino acids.

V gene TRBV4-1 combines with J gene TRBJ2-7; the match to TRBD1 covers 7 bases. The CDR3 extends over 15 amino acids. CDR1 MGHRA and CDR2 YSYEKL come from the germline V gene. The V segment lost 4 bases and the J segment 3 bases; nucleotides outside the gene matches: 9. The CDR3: CASSLEGAEIYEQYF. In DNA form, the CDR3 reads TGCGCCAGCAGCCTTGAGGGGGCAGAGATCTACGAGCAGTACTTC.

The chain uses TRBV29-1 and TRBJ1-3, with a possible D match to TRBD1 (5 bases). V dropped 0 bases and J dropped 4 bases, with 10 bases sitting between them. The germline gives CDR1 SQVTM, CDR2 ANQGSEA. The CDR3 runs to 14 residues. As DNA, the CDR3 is TGCAGCGTTGAAGATCCCAGGGCCGGAAACACCATATATTTT. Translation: CSVEDPRAGNTIYF.

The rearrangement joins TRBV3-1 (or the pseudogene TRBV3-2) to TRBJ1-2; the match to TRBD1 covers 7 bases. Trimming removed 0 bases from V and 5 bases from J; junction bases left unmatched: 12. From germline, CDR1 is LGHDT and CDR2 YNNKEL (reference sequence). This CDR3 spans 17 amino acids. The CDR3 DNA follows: TGTGCCAGCAGCCAAGACCGACGACAGGGTCTGATATATGGCTACACCTTC. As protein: CASSQDRRQGLIYGYTF.

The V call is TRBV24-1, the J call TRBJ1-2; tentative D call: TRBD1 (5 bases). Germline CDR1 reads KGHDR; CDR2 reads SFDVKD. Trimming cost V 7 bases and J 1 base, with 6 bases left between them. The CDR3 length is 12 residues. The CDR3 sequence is CATSRVNYGYTF. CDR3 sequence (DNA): TGTGCCACCAGCAGGGTTAACTATGGCTACACCTTC.

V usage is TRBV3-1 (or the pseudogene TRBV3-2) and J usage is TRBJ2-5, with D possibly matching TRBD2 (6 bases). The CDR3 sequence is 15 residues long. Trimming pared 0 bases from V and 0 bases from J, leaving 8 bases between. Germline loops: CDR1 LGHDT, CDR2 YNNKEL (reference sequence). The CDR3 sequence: CASSQEEGYQETQYF. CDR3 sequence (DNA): TGTGCCAGCAGCCAAGAGGAGGGGTACCAAGAGACCCAGTACTTC.

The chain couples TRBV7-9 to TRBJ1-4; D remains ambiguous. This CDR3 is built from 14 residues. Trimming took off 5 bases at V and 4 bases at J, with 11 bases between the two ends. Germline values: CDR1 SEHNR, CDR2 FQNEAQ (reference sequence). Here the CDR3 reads CASSVDKINEKLFF. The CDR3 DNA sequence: TGTGCCAGCAGCGTCGACAAGATTAATGAAAAACTGTTTTTT.

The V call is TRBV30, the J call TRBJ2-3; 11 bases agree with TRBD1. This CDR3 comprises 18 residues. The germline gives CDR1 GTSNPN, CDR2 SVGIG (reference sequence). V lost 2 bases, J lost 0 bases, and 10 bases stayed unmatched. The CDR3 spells CAWSTGTGGATSTDTQYF. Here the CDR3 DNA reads TGTGCCTGGAGTACCGGGACAGGGGGTGCCACTAGCACAGATACGCAGTATTTT.

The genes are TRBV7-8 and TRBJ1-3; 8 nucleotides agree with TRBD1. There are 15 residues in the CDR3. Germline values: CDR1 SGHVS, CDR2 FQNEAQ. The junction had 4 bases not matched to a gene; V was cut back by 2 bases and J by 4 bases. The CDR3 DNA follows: TGTGCCAGCAGCTTACAGGGGGCCGCGGGAAACACCATATATTTT. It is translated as CASSLQGAAGNTIYF. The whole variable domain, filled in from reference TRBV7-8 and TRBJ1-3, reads GAGVSQSPRYKVAKRGQDVALRCDPISGHVSLFWYQQALGQGPEFLTYFQNEAQLDKSGLPSDRFFAERPEGSVSTLKIQRTQQEDSAVYLCASSLQGAAGNTIYFGEGSWLTVV.

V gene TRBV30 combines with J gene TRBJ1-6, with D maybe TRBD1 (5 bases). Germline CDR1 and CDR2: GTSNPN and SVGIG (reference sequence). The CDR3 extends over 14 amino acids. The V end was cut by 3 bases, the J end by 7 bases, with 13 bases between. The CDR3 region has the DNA TGTGCCTGGAGGCAGGGATTGACGAATTCACCCCTCCACTTT. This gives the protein CAWRQGLTNSPLHF.

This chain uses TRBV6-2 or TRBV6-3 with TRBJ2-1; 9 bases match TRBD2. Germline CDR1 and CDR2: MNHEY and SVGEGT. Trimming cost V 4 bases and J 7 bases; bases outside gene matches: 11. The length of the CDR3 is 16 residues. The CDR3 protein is CASSFYPGLAINEQFF. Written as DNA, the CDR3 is TGTGCCAGCAGTTTTTATCCGGGACTAGCTATTAATGAGCAGTTCTTC.

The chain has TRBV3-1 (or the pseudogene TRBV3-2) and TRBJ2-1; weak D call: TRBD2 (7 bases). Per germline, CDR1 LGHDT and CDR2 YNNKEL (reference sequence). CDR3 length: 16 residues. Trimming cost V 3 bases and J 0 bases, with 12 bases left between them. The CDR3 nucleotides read TGTGCCAGCAGCCATGGGCGGGGGCCCTCCTACAATGAGCAGTTCTTC. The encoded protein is CASSHGRGPSYNEQFF.

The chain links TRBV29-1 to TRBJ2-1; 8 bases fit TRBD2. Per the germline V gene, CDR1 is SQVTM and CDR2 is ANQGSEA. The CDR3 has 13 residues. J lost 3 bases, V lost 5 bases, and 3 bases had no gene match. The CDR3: CSVQGLGYNEQFF. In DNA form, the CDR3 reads TGCAGCGTTCAGGGACTAGGCTACAATGAGCAGTTCTTC.